The subject of this entry is one T cell receptor beta chain. The target of this receptor is not known. It has no much larger one-base neighbor in the sample; base qualities were not kept. The germline V gene yields MNHNS for CDR1 and SASEGT for CDR2. Taken from cysteine to phenylalanine, the CDR3 has 14 residues. Only CDR3 DNA is held: 42 bases, read in frame from base 1. Cut back by 5 bases and 7 bases, the V and J ends lie 17 bases apart. This sample is drawn from a study of cytomegalovirus exposure and HLA in healthy donors (dated by TCRdb to 2017 to 2019). The study in broad terms: In an earlier analysis of under 750 of the donors, 276 Gb of sequence data and about 110 million unique TCR beta sequences from approximately 180 million T cells were reported. In a later analysis, previously published TCR beta repertoires from 550 to 750 donors were re-analyzed and high-resolution HLA genotyping was added so that TCR occurrence patterns could be studied. Alongside the repertoire data, information on donor age, sex, ethnicity and CMV serostatus was compiled. All discovery cohort repertoires had been generated using a single sequencing platform. Genome-wide SNP genotypes for about 55% of the 666 donors were used in a later genetic analysis, which treated that subset as a discovery cohort. In addition to the first cohort of roughly 700 subjects, a separate validation cohort of 120 different subjects was used. The T cell repertoires of 700 or so subjects were profiled by immunosequencing and related to cytomegalovirus serostatus. About 300 gigabases of sequencing data and around 87 million unique TCR sequences were included in an early release covering about 700 HLA-typed donors. The genetic ancestry cluster associated with self-reported Caucasian donors included around 76% of the roughly 380 genotyped donors. An earlier analysis of 587 of the donors used high-throughput TCR beta sequencing to judge whether each TCR beta V gene segment behaved as functional or pseudogenic. Typing coverage varied by locus: 629-630 donors for A, B, C, DRB1 and DQB1; 500 to 550 for DQA1; over 600 for DPA1; about 450 for DPB1. To predict cytomegalovirus infection status, the study brought together high-throughput TCR immunosequencing, statistical association of individual TCRs with disease status, and machine learning. The aim of the study was to test whether cataloging public T cell receptors could identify signatures of past pathogen exposure. Across 398 genotyped donors of the cohort, an average of about 240,000 unique TCR beta nucleotide sequences per donor were sequenced, and roughly a sixth of those sequences were non-productive. Four to six DR-DQ haplotypes were handled as single units for association and clustering, since linkage in the cohort was strong. Both class I and class II loci were covered by HLA typing, at four-digit resolution. Rather than using new phenotypic data, the later analysis identified candidate immune exposures from TCR beta sequences and from how often those sequences occurred across donors. General findings and caveats noted by the study authors: In a later analysis, over 15,000 TCR beta sequences were associated with specific HLA alleles at a false discovery rate of 0.05. A later analysis found that TCR association rates varied across HLA loci, with DRB1 alleles showing the most associated TCRs and HLA-C alleles the fewest. CMV serostatus was the only immune exposure information available for the cohort. Linkage disequilibrium might explain the correlated functional status among segregating V segments, but an unknown experimental factor could not be ruled out. The study listed approximately 150 TCR beta chains as associated with cytomegalovirus. In an earlier analysis of roughly 560 of the donors, most TCR beta V segments were observed in productive rearrangements about 90% or about 30% of the time, broadly matching IMGT annotations. Compared with the roughly 670-donor mean, donors in an Asian-associated ancestry cluster had fewer N-insertions in productive TCRs, according to a later genetic analysis. A later analysis found that HLA-associated TCR beta chains were more clonally expanded and had lower generation probabilities than equally common non-associated chains. Assigning TCR associations to individual alleles was difficult when HLA alleles, especially DR and DQ, strongly co-occurred. The earlier analysis of approximately 590 of the donors excluded 15 to 20 rarely observed V segments, including chromosome 9 orphons, because counts were too low. This cohort had only TCR beta chains sequenced, and the lack of alpha or paired-chain data limited which features could be detected. The classifier was reported to diagnose cytomegalovirus status with high specificity and sensitivity in both the original and validation cohorts. According to a later analysis, parvovirus B19, influenza, CMV and Epstein-Barr virus appeared linked to several top co-occurrence clusters. Sequencing depth was assumed to be roughly uniform across donors in the presence/absence analyses, though that assumption may not hold. In vitro tests confirmed that a few of the cytomegalovirus-associated TCR beta chains recognize cytomegalovirus antigens. According to a later analysis, most CMV-associated TCR beta chains appeared to be HLA-restricted, and the HLA associations seemed to be driven largely by CMV exposure. V-gene and J-gene trimming of TCR beta chains was associated with a missense DCLRE1C variant in a later genetic analysis, and the association was replicated in an independent cohort. A further reported finding was that TCR beta sequences accurately predicted the HLA-A and HLA-B alleles for most subjects in the first cohort. According to the authors, the approach could potentially be generalized to other disease states and immunological phenotypes. While some public TCRs were present in many individuals, most TCR sequences turned up only very rarely across donors. Some IMGT-functional V segments, including TRBV6-2 and TRBV6-3, could not be distinguished by the 87-base-pair reads and were therefore excluded. A cluster of highly shared sequence variants was judged likely to represent a technical artifact of the sequencing pipeline. Because HLA typing was unavailable for some donors at each locus, only the typed subset was used in association tests.

The library was made by the immunoSEQ multiplex PCR assay. For the multiplex PCR, a mixture combining 60 forward primers for TCR Vbeta segments and 13 reverse primers for TCR Jbeta segments was used. The CDR3 region of rearranged TCR beta genes was amplified from genomic DNA with a multiplex PCR assay. The Illumina HiSeq System was used to sequence the amplified TCR beta libraries as 87-base-pair reads. The study's processing was this. Across the 500 to 750 repertoires, a later analysis counted 80 million or so unique TCR beta chains, 9.5 million to 13 million of which were shared by at least two donors. Raw reads were error-corrected and collapsed into unique sequences with a nearest-neighbor algorithm that merged closely related sequences to remove PCR and sequencing errors. Alignment of CDR3 sequences to IMGT reference sequences was used to assign V, D and J gene segments. For a sequence to be retained, at least a six-nucleotide match to both a V gene segment and a J gene segment was required. Rearrangements were classified as productive when the CDR3 lacked stop codons and remained in frame with V and J, and all other rearrangements were classified as non-productive. Following IMGT convention, CDR3 was defined as the stretch from the second conserved V-encoded cysteine up to the conserved J-encoded phenylalanine. Sequences without an unambiguous match to a single V gene segment were excluded from the earlier analysis of approximately 600 of the donors. In an earlier analysis of around 590 of the donors, a V segment was called functional when productive rearrangements were above 56.7%, and segregating when the standard deviation between donors exceeded 5%. A statistical classification framework was built to diagnose cytomegalovirus status from the catalog of TCR beta chain sequences. In a later analysis, V and J genes were assigned by comparing TCR nucleotide sequences against IMGT/GENE-DB human TR gene sequences. Using the TCRdist pipeline, a later analysis assigned CDR3 sequences along with most-parsimonious VDJ recombination scenarios. In a later analysis, every TCR beta chain was defined by the combination of its CDR3 amino acid sequence and its V-gene family, and reads without a unique V-gene family were dropped. As a way to deal with suspected cross-contamination and a sequencing artifact, a later analysis dropped under 600 nucleotide sequences that were highly shared and had low generation probability. For each public chain, a later analysis derived a clonal expansion index from normalized ranks of inferred template counts within each repertoire. A later analysis computed generation probabilities with a VDJ recombination model fitted to out-of-frame rearrangements, and checked the results against IGoR. A later analysis scored TCR-TCR, TCR-HLA and TCR-CMV co-occurrence with hypergeometric tests, applying a repertoire-size bias correction to TCR pairs. False discovery rates were estimated in a later analysis by permuting HLA or CMV assignments 20 times. In a later analysis, co-occurring TCRs were grouped with DBSCAN, and TCRdist sequence similarity was added when clustering was performed within HLA-allele-positive subsets. Repertoires with fewer than 30,000 or more than 120,000 public chains, plus five repertoires with anomalous nucleotide sharing, were excluded from co-occurrence clustering. Not all clones reach the TCRdb copy of this immuneACCESS table, which keeps in-frame sequences only. Checked studies attribute under half of the gap to unresolved V genes and leave the rest unexplained. That table gives V, J and clone size, and the DNA gave D and trimming. A total of 85,000 to 90,000 clones appear in this sample, approximately 79% of them only once. Together, the top ten hold approximately 2.8% of the sample.

The cohort consisted of 666 healthy bone marrow donors. At the time of sampling, all cohort members were nominally healthy, though unrecorded immune exposures were likely present. The donor was CMV seronegative and belonged to the group of around 350 seronegative cohort members. A peripheral blood sample was provided by each donor, and peripheral blood mononuclear cells were used for TCR beta sequencing. Genomic DNA extraction from the blood cell samples was performed with the Qiagen DNeasy Blood Extraction Kit. This clonotype was obtained from a man aged 30 to 45 in good health and CMV-seronegative. The V and J segments used are TRBV6-1 and TRBJ1-2; a tentative D call is TRBD1 (6 bases match). The sample consisted of PBMCs. The nucleotide sequence is given as TGTGCCAGCAGTCTGGACACAGGGATACGTGGCTACACCTTC. Its translation reads: CASSLDTGIRGYTF.